This T cell receptor (beta chain) was obtained from a study of post-analysis software for immune sequencing data. Whole-study context: Multiple sclerosis in the patients followed relapsing-remitting, secondary progressive and progressive-relapsing courses.

A few counts support this clonotype. The antigen is unknown. There are 17 residues in the CDR3. Germline loops: CDR1 SQVTM, CDR2 ANQGSEA. Trimming left V 0 bases short and J 5 bases short, with 22 bases between. TCR beta libraries were prepared from cDNA with unique molecular identifiers. Roughly 510,000 cDNA molecules were recovered from an input of roughly 0.85 to 10 million T cells. TCRdb re-called the PCR reads through MiXCR, storing one row per CDR3 protein. The table shows around 700,000 distinct CDR3 sequences, with around 64% occurring only once. General study findings and limits: With F measure, samples from one preparation batch clustered together strongly. Elevated frequency relative to controls characterized 4 or 5 TRBV segments in patients, TRBV5-6, TRBV5-1 and TRBV20-1 among them. When compared against controls, multiple sclerosis patients showed significantly lower normalized Chao1 diversity.

The chain joins TRBV29-1 to TRBJ2-5, with D perhaps TRBD1 or TRBD2 (5 bases each). Specimen: blood. The sequence was collected from a girl aged 2-10 years with multiple sclerosis. In DNA form, the CDR3 reads TGCAGCGTTGAAGATGGCGCCGGGACGAAGCTCCAGGAGACCCAGTACTTC. Translated: CSVEDGAGTKLQETQYF.